This TCR beta chain was captured by sequencing in a study of blood T cells in healthy people across ages. Caucasian individuals from Russia who were healthy and aged 6 to 90 acted as donors. V trimming: 5 bases; J trimming: 5 bases; junction bases outside the gene matches: 5. Germline V gene lookup returns CDR1 MNHEY and CDR2 SMNVEV (reference sequence). This CDR3 contains 14 residues. Together with a sample-barcoded 5' primer, a J-beta primer mix was included in a second PCR lasting about 6 to 11 cycles. MiXCR was run by TCRdb on the 5' RACE reads, yielding one entry per CDR3 protein. Counted here are about 570,000 distinct CDR3 sequences, about 27% occurring once; the ten biggest clones make up approximately 3.5%. Another study also made use of these data, one on T cells of mothers and their children. That study adds: The study sampled a few healthy Caucasian mothers and their six children.

This rearrangement joins TRBV27 to TRBJ2-1, with TRBD1 matching over 8 bases. This receptor was identified in a boy aged 2 to 10 in good health. The specimen sequenced was blood. CDR3 DNA sequence: TGTGCCAGCAGTACCGGGACAGGCCACAATGAGCAGTTCTTC. Translated: CASSTGTGHNEQFF.